This entry describes one T cell receptor (beta chain). The protocol was immunoSEQ multiplex PCR, while the TCRdb copy is restricted to in-frame clones and leaves out a portion. The sample consists of fewer than 40,000 clones, roughly 90% of them appearing once. The entry originates in a study of multiple sclerosis patients with progressive multifocal leukoencephalopathy. Overall study: Multiple sclerosis patients on natalizumab who never developed PML served as longitudinally sampled controls.

In germline, CDR1 is GTSNPN, CDR2 SVGIG (reference sequence). CDR3 size: 14 residues. The ends were cut back, 2 bases at V and 6 bases at J, with 16 bases in the middle. Time point denoted: before natalizumab initiation. The chain uses TRBV30 and TRBJ1-2, with D perhaps TRBD1 (5 bases). Sample: PBMCs. The sequence was obtained from a human donor with multiple sclerosis. The DNA for the CDR3 is TGTGCCTGGAGTATTGGAGTGAAAGGGGATGGCTACACCTTC. Translated: CAWSIGVKGDGYTF.